This TCR beta chain is drawn from a study of blood T cells in healthy people across ages. This clonotype was seen a few times. The CDR3 contains 12 residues. The V end lost 7 bases, the J end lost 11 bases, and 18 bases lay between the germline ends. Per the germline V gene, CDR1 is SGHKS and CDR2 is YYEKEE (reference sequence). Primers used in a second PCR of about 7 to 12 cycles were a sample-barcoded 5' primer and a J-beta primer mix. TCRdb used MiXCR to reprocess the 5' RACE reads, holding one entry per CDR3 protein. The sample carries roughly 1.4 million distinct CDR3 sequences, roughly 64% recorded once. Total RNA extraction produced at least 5 micrograms (per sample) for the study.

The clonotype comes from a man between 18 and 29 years old in good health. The source material was blood. The gene calls are TRBV5-5 and TRBJ2-5; maybe TRBD1 (5 bases). CDR3 nucleotide sequence: TGTGCCAGCTTGGGGCTACCCCATCAGCAGTACTTC. It codes for CASLGLPHQQYF.